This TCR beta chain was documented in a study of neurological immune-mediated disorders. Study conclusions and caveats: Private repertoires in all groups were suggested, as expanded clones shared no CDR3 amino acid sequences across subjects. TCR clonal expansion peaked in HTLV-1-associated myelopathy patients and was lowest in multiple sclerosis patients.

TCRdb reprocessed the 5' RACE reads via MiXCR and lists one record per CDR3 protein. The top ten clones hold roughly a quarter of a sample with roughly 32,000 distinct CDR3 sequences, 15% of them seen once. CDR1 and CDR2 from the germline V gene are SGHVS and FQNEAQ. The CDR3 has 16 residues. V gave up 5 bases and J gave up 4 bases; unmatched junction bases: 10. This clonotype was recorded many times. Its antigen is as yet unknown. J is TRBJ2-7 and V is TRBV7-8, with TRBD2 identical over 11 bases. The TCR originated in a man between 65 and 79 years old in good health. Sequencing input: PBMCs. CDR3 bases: TGTGCCAGCAGCCCGTACCGACTAGCGGGGAGGTACGAGCAGTACTTC. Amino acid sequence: CASSPYRLAGRYEQYF.